This TCR beta chain was documented in a study of early T cells in non-severe SARS-CoV-2 infection. TCRdb fed the 5' RACE reads into MiXCR, producing one record per CDR3 protein. Here the sample spans around 33,000 distinct CDR3 sequences, 5.5% to 7% being singletons. CDR3 length: 15 residues. CDR1 and CDR2 (germline): SGHRS, YFSETQ. J was trimmed by 2 bases and V by 0 bases; bases with no gene match: 3. This clonotype has a count of ten or more. The chain recombines TRBV5-1 with TRBJ1-1; 8 bases are shared with TRBD1. The clonotype originates from an adult who was a healthcare worker with PCR-confirmed SARS-CoV-2 infection or an uninfected control (not recorded which). Source material: whole blood. The CDR3 loop is CASSLGDRTNTEAFF. CDR3 bases: TGCGCCAGCAGCTTGGGGGACAGGACTAACACTGAAGCTTTCTTT.